Listed below are T cell receptor beta chains from one sample, sequenced in a study of T cell clonotyping in hematopoietic cell transplantation. The protocol was immunoSEQ multiplex PCR, while the TCRdb copy is restricted to in-frame clones and leaves out a portion. The sample holds approximately 25,000 clones; under 97% are singletons and the top ten take approximately 1.5%. Material for sequencing was peripheral blood mononuclear cells. These TCRs come from a middle-aged man in good health. Some clones in this sample may be carry-over from other donors' samples. CDR3s include the opening cysteine and the closing phenylalanine or tryptophan. A D gene is named only where the DNA matches it firmly. A clone size is listed for some rows: how often the clone was seen (once, few, many), or a class if it is expanded.

clone size: once
D gene: NA
J gene: TRBJ1-1
V gene: TRBV7-2
CDR3 protein: CASSLEGSPYTEAFF
CDR3 DNA: TGTGCCAGCAGCTTAGAGGGCAGCCCTTACACTGAAGCTTTCTTT

clone size: NA
D gene: TRBD1
J gene: TRBJ2-4
V gene: TRBV28
CDR3 protein: CASSAPGQGVGYF
CDR3 DNA: TGTGCCAGCAGTGCCCCGGGACAGGGGGTAGGGTACTTC

clone size: NA
D gene: TRBD2
J gene: TRBJ2-7
V gene: TRBV7-2
CDR3 protein: CASSTGLAGGYEQYF
CDR3 DNA: TGTGCCAGCAGCACCGGACTAGCGGGGGGATACGAGCAGTACTTC

clone size: NA
D gene: TRBD2
J gene: TRBJ2-7
V gene: TRBV7-2
CDR3 protein: CASSLAQLAGGHEQYF
CDR3 DNA: TGTGCCAGCAGCTTAGCGCAGCTAGCGGGGGGGCACGAGCAGTACTTC

clone size: NA
D gene: NA
J gene: TRBJ1-2
V gene: TRBV28
CDR3 protein: CASSSSGRHHYGYTF
CDR3 DNA: TGTGCCAGCAGTTCGTCCGGGAGGCATCACTATGGCTACACCTTC

clone size: NA
D gene: NA
J gene: TRBJ2-7
V gene: TRBV5-4
CDR3 protein: CASSLGEDRLTYEQYF
CDR3 DNA: TGTGCCAGCAGCTTGGGTGAGGACAGACTCACCTACGAGCAGTACTTC

clone size: NA
D gene: NA
J gene: TRBJ1-1
V gene: TRBV30
CDR3 protein: CAWSRTENTEAFF
CDR3 DNA: TGTGCCTGGAGTCGGACAGAGAACACTGAAGCTTTCTTT

clone size: NA
D gene: TRBD1
J gene: TRBJ2-7
V gene: TRBV30
CDR3 protein: CAWSVAGGTYEQYF
CDR3 DNA: TGTGCCTGGAGTGTTGCAGGGGGCACCTACGAGCAGTACTTC

clone size: NA
D gene: NA
J gene: TRBJ2-7
V gene: TRBV28
CDR3 protein: CASSLLYEQYF
CDR3 DNA: TGTGCCAGCAGTTTATTGTACGAGCAGTACTTC

clone size: NA
D gene: TRBD2
J gene: TRBJ2-3
V gene: TRBV5-1
CDR3 protein: CASSLELAGGTDTQYF
CDR3 DNA: TGCGCCAGCAGCTTGGAGCTAGCGGGGGGCACAGATACGCAGTATTTT

clone size: NA
D gene: NA
J gene: TRBJ1-4
V gene: TRBV30
CDR3 protein: CAWNQGLANEKLFF
CDR3 DNA: TGTGCCTGGAACCAGGGTTTAGCTAATGAAAAACTGTTTTTT

clone size: NA
D gene: NA
J gene: TRBJ2-1
V gene: TRBV27
CDR3 protein: CASSPWQARFLFF
CDR3 DNA: TGTGCCAGCAGTCCCTGGCAGGCGAGGTTCCTGTTCTTC

clone size: NA
D gene: NA
J gene: TRBJ2-5
V gene: TRBV7-6
CDR3 protein: CASSLAGQTQYF
CDR3 DNA: TGTGCCAGCAGCTTAGCGGGGCAGACCCAGTACTTC

clone size: NA
D gene: NA
J gene: TRBJ1-5
V gene: TRBV19
CDR3 protein: CASLDTYNQPQHF
CDR3 DNA: TGTGCCAGTCTAGACACATACAATCAGCCCCAGCATTTT

clone size: NA
D gene: NA
J gene: TRBJ1-5
V gene: TRBV19
CDR3 protein: CASNKGGTNQPQHF
CDR3 DNA: TGTGCCAGTAATAAGGGGGGAACGAATCAGCCCCAGCATTTT

clone size: NA
D gene: NA
J gene: TRBJ1-2
V gene: TRBV27
CDR3 protein: CASSLTDGGDRGYTF
CDR3 DNA: TGTGCCAGCAGTTTAACTGATGGGGGTGATAGGGGCTACACCTTC

clone size: NA
D gene: NA
J gene: TRBJ2-7
V gene: TRBV27
CDR3 protein: CASSQRQGGYEQYF
CDR3 DNA: TGTGCCAGCAGTCAGCGACAGGGAGGCTACGAGCAGTACTTC

clone size: NA
D gene: NA
J gene: TRBJ2-7
V gene: TRBV7-2
CDR3 protein: CASSLGPGESYEQYF
CDR3 DNA: TGTGCCAGCAGCTTAGGTCCAGGGGAGAGCTACGAGCAGTACTTC

clone size: NA
D gene: NA
J gene: TRBJ1-5
V gene: TRBV6-1
CDR3 protein: CASSEQGRGNQPQHF
CDR3 DNA: TGTGCCAGCAGTGAACAGGGGCGGGGCAATCAGCCCCAGCATTTT

clone size: NA
D gene: TRBD1
J gene: TRBJ1-4
V gene: TRBV19
CDR3 protein: CASMGTGPQNEKLFF
CDR3 DNA: TGTGCCAGTATGGGGACAGGGCCCCAAAATGAAAAACTGTTTTTT

clone size: NA
D gene: TRBD2
J gene: TRBJ2-7
V gene: TRBV15
CDR3 protein: CATSGGLAGAYEQYF
CDR3 DNA: TGTGCCACCAGCGGGGGACTAGCGGGGGCCTACGAGCAGTACTTC

clone size: NA
D gene: TRBD1
J gene: TRBJ1-2
V gene: TRBV4-1
CDR3 protein: CASSQAPGQGLVYTF
CDR3 DNA: TGCGCCAGCAGCCAGGCTCCCGGACAGGGACTTGTATACACCTTC

clone size: once
D gene: NA
J gene: TRBJ2-7
V gene: TRBV5-1
CDR3 protein: CASSPGQRIGEQYF
CDR3 DNA: TGCGCCAGCAGCCCAGGACAGAGAATCGGCGAGCAGTACTTC

clone size: NA
D gene: TRBD1
J gene: TRBJ1-1
V gene: TRBV15
CDR3 protein: CATSRGGTVNTEAFF
CDR3 DNA: TGTGCCACCAGCAGAGGTGGGACAGTGAACACTGAAGCTTTCTTT

clone size: NA
D gene: NA
J gene: TRBJ2-3
V gene: TRBV6-5
CDR3 protein: CASSWSSHGTDTQYF
CDR3 DNA: TGTGCCAGCAGTTGGTCCAGCCATGGAACAGATACGCAGTATTTT

clone size: NA
D gene: NA
J gene: TRBJ2-7
V gene: TRBV6-1
CDR3 protein: CASSEQGGYEQYF
CDR3 DNA: TGTGCCAGCAGTGAACAAGGGGGCTACGAGCAGTACTTC

clone size: NA
D gene: NA
J gene: TRBJ2-7
V gene: TRBV9
CDR3 protein: CASSVDNRAYEQYF
CDR3 DNA: TGTGCCAGCAGCGTAGATAACAGAGCCTACGAGCAGTACTTC

clone size: NA
D gene: TRBD1
J gene: TRBJ1-1
V gene: TRBV7-9
CDR3 protein: CASSTQDRGDTEAFF
CDR3 DNA: TGTGCCAGCAGCACCCAGGACAGGGGCGACACTGAAGCTTTCTTT

clone size: NA
D gene: NA
J gene: TRBJ1-1
V gene: TRBV11-2
CDR3 protein: CASSWARQEAFF
CDR3 DNA: TGTGCCAGCAGCTGGGCGAGGCAGGAAGCTTTCTTT

clone size: NA
D gene: TRBD2
J gene: TRBJ2-3
V gene: TRBV4-3
CDR3 protein: CASSQDLSGGAVGTDTQYF
CDR3 DNA: TGCGCCAGCAGCCAAGATCTCAGCGGGGGGGCGGTGGGCACAGATACGCAGTATTTT

clone size: NA
D gene: NA
J gene: TRBJ1-1
V gene: TRBV6-5
CDR3 protein: CASSRNTEAFF
CDR3 DNA: TGTGCCAGCAGTAGGAACACTGAAGCTTTCTTT

clone size: NA
D gene: TRBD1
J gene: TRBJ1-5
V gene: TRBV28
CDR3 protein: CASREGQGIQPQHF
CDR3 DNA: TGTGCCAGCAGAGAGGGACAGGGCATTCAGCCCCAGCATTTT

clone size: NA
D gene: NA
J gene: TRBJ2-7
V gene: TRBV19
CDR3 protein: CASSRYHRVSTYEQYF
CDR3 DNA: TGTGCCAGTAGTAGATATCACAGGGTTTCCACCTACGAGCAGTACTTC

clone size: NA
D gene: NA
J gene: TRBJ2-7
V gene: TRBV7-9
CDR3 protein: CASSSGQSSYEQYF
CDR3 DNA: TGTGCCAGCAGCTCCGGACAGAGCTCCTACGAGCAGTACTTC

clone size: NA
D gene: TRBD2
J gene: TRBJ2-7
V gene: TRBV4-1
CDR3 protein: CASSPFRSGGGAYEQYF
CDR3 DNA: TGCGCCAGCAGCCCCTTTAGGAGTGGCGGGGGGGCCTACGAGCAGTACTTC

clone size: NA
D gene: NA
J gene: TRBJ2-5
V gene: TRBV9
CDR3 protein: CASSVGGGWETQYF
CDR3 DNA: TGTGCCAGCAGCGTAGGTGGGGGTTGGGAGACCCAGTACTTC

clone size: few
D gene: NA
J gene: TRBJ1-1
V gene: TRBV7-6
CDR3 protein: CASSRTLEGRNTEAFF
CDR3 DNA: TGTGCCAGCAGCCGTACCTTGGAGGGGAGGAACACTGAAGCTTTCTTT

clone size: NA
D gene: NA
J gene: TRBJ2-6
V gene: TRBV7-2
CDR3 protein: CASSAGANVLTF
CDR3 DNA: TGTGCCAGCTCTGCTGGGGCCAACGTCCTGACTTTC

clone size: NA
D gene: TRBD2
J gene: TRBJ2-5
V gene: TRBV7-8
CDR3 protein: CASTQPGLGLETQYF
CDR3 DNA: TGTGCCAGCACCCAGCCGGGACTAGGGCTAGAGACCCAGTACTTC

clone size: NA
D gene: TRBD1
J gene: TRBJ1-2
V gene: TRBV7-3
CDR3 protein: CASSTDRDGGYTF
CDR3 DNA: TGTGCCAGCAGCACGGACAGGGACGGAGGCTACACCTTC